The rows below give T cell receptor beta chains drawn from one sample of a study of TIL therapy for anti-PD-1-resistant metastatic lung cancer. Measured with immunoSEQ multiplex PCR; TCRdb has only the in-frame clones, and not every one. The sample includes roughly 10,000 clones, 55% to 70% seen only once; the top ten take 9% to 15%. Sequences were derived from tumor tissue, sampled at baseline. The receptor source for this set is a person between 30 and 79 years old with non-small cell lung cancer. Each CDR3 is given with its conserved first and last residue. Fields, in order: CDR3 protein, CDR3 DNA, clone size, J gene, V gene, D gene. A D gene is named only where the DNA matches it firmly. A row's size may be missing; if present it is once, few, many or a size class.

CATRGGTDTQYF	TGTGCCACCAGGGGGGGCACAGATACGCAGTATTTT	NA	TRBJ2-3	TRBV6-5	NA
CASSTRREDYGYTF	TGTGCCAGTAGTACTCGACGGGAGGACTATGGCTACACCTTC	NA	TRBJ1-2	TRBV19	NA
CASSQRGNEQFF	TGTGCCAGCAGCCAAAGGGGGAATGAGCAGTTCTTC	few	TRBJ2-1	TRBV6-1	NA
CASSMTGVDEQYF	TGTGCCAGCAGTATGACAGGGGTGGACGAGCAGTACTTC	NA	TRBJ2-7	TRBV6-5	TRBD1
CASSGTGTREKLFF	TGTGCCAGCAGCGGGACCGGGACGCGTGAAAAACTGTTTTTT	NA	TRBJ1-4	TRBV5-4	NA
CASSDLETPVTQPQHF	TGTGCCAGCAGTGATCTAGAGACCCCCGTAACCCAGCCCCAGCATTTT	NA	TRBJ1-5	TRBV2	NA
CASSLGWGQSYQQYF	TGCGCCAGCAGCCTGGGGTGGGGACAGTCCTACCAGCAGTACTTC	NA	TRBJ2-7	TRBV5-1	TRBD1
CATSFLAYSTGELFF	TGTGCCACCAGCTTTCTAGCGTACAGCACCGGGGAGCTGTTTTTT	few	TRBJ2-2	TRBV15	NA
CASSQDFRGGPSDEQYF	TGTGCCAGCAGCCAAGATTTTAGAGGGGGCCCGTCGGACGAGCAGTACTTC	few	TRBJ2-7	TRBV4-2	TRBD1
CASAKGLATYEQYF	TGTGCCAGCGCCAAGGGACTAGCCACCTACGAGCAGTACTTC	NA	TRBJ2-7	TRBV2	TRBD2
CASSWSREETQYF	TGTGCCAGCAGCTGGTCCAGAGAAGAGACCCAGTACTTC	NA	TRBJ2-5	TRBV11-2	NA
CASSDWDRVDYGYTF	TGTGCCAGCAGTGATTGGGACAGGGTTGACTATGGCTACACCTTC	few	TRBJ1-2	TRBV6-1	TRBD1
CAISGVGSSYEQYF	TGTGCCATCAGTGGTGTAGGGAGCTCCTACGAGCAGTACTTC	NA	TRBJ2-7	TRBV10-3	NA
CASSYLRGLSYEQYF	TGTGCCAGCAGTTACTTACGGGGCCTCTCCTACGAGCAGTACTTC	few	TRBJ2-7	TRBV6-5	NA
CASSFIGKLNQPQHF	TGTGCCAGCAGTTTTATCGGGAAACTCAATCAGCCCCAGCATTTT	few	TRBJ1-5	TRBV28	NA
CARHGEGQQGYTF	TGTGCCAGGCATGGGGAGGGGCAGCAAGGCTACACCTTC	medium-sized	TRBJ1-2	TRBV27	NA
CASGRDRRGTGELFF	TGTGCCAGTGGGCGGGACAGGCGGGGCACCGGGGAGCTGTTTTTT	NA	TRBJ2-2	TRBV19	TRBD1
CASSIREQSTEAFF	TGTGCCAGTAGTATCAGGGAACAGTCCACTGAAGCTTTCTTT	NA	TRBJ1-1	TRBV19	NA
CASSPGQGQTQYF	TGTGCCAGCAGCCCCGGACAGGGGCAGACCCAGTACTTC	NA	TRBJ2-5	TRBV7-9	TRBD1
CASSVVTAYEQYF	TGCGCCAGCAGTGTGGTGACAGCCTACGAGCAGTACTTC	NA	TRBJ2-7	TRBV10-2	NA
CASSPTNIRQGVNSPLHF	TGTGCCAGCTCACCCACGAATATCAGACAGGGGGTAAATTCACCCCTCCACTTT	NA	TRBJ1-6	TRBV18	TRBD1
CASSRRPDTQYF	TGTGCCAGCAGCCGCCGACCAGATACGCAGTATTTT	NA	TRBJ2-3	TRBV6-6	NA
CASSLDSNQPQHF	TGTGCCAGCAGCCTAGACTCCAATCAGCCCCAGCATTTT	few	TRBJ1-5	TRBV5-4	NA
CASSIGHQGSLYEQYF	TGTGCCAGTAGTATAGGTCATCAGGGGAGCCTCTACGAGCAGTACTTC	few	TRBJ2-7	TRBV19	NA
CATTTGQGPPNYGYTF	TGTGCCACTACAACCGGACAGGGGCCACCAAACTATGGCTACACCTTC	NA	TRBJ1-2	TRBV2	TRBD1
CASSVSSGTVEGETQYF	TGTGCCAGCAGCGTTAGCTCAGGGACCGTTGAGGGAGAGACCCAGTACTTC	NA	TRBJ2-5	TRBV9	NA
CASSLGSGNSYEQYF	TGCGCCAGCAGCTTGGGTAGCGGAAACTCCTACGAGCAGTACTTC	few	TRBJ2-7	TRBV5-1	NA
CASTSGSGAYNEQFF	TGTGCCAGTACTAGCGGGAGTGGGGCCTACAATGAGCAGTTCTTC	NA	TRBJ2-1	TRBV6-5	TRBD2
CASSPDRGRGYTF	TGTGCCAGCAGTCCGGACAGGGGGCGAGGCTACACCTTC	NA	TRBJ1-2	TRBV28	TRBD1
CASSYTQGFEQYF	TGTGCCAGCAGTTACACACAGGGGTTCGAGCAGTACTTC	NA	TRBJ2-7	TRBV6-5	TRBD1
CASSQQRDSRQYF	TGCGCCAGCAGCCAACAACGGGACTCAAGGCAGTACTTC	NA	TRBJ2-7	TRBV4-3	NA
CASSLAGQGIEAFF	TGTGCCAGCAGCTTGGCCGGACAGGGGATTGAAGCTTTCTTT	NA	TRBJ1-1	TRBV11-2	TRBD1
CSVEGGRGADTQYF	TGCAGCGTTGAAGGCGGGAGGGGTGCAGATACGCAGTATTTT	once	TRBJ2-3	TRBV29-1	TRBD2
CASSLLSTGGYTF	TGTGCCAGCAGTTTGTTGTCTACGGGAGGCTACACCTTC	once	TRBJ1-2	TRBV6-6	NA
CASSFGGSDQPQHF	TGTGCCAGCAGCTTCGGGGGTTCCGATCAGCCCCAGCATTTT	NA	TRBJ1-5	TRBV5-4	NA
CASSLGQTGETQYF	TGTGCCAGCAGCTTGGGGCAGACCGGGGAGACCCAGTACTTC	NA	TRBJ2-5	TRBV5-4	NA
CASRREHRLANEQFF	TGTGCCAGCAGACGCGAGCACCGACTAGCCAATGAGCAGTTCTTC	NA	TRBJ2-1	TRBV6-5	TRBD2
CASSPTWTGSEQYF	TGTGCCAGCAGCCCAACCTGGACAGGTTCGGAGCAGTACTTC	NA	TRBJ2-7	TRBV5-1	TRBD1
CASSKEHLPGEQYF	TGTGCCAGCAGCAAAGAACACCTCCCAGGGGAGCAGTACTTC	NA	TRBJ2-7	TRBV21-1	NA